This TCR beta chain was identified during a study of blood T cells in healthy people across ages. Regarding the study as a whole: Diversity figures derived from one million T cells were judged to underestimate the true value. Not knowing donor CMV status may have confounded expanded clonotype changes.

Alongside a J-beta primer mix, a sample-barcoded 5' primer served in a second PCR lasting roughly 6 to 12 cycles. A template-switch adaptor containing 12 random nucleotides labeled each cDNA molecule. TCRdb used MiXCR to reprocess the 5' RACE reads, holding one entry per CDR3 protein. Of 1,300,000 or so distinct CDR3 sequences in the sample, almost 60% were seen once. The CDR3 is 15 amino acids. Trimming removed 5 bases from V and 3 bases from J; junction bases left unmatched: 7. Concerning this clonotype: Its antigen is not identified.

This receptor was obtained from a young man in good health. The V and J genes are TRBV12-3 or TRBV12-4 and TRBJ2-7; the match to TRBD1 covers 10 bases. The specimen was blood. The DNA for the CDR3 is TGTGCCAGCAGTATCGGACAGGGGGGATTCTACGAGCAGTACTTC. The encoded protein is CASSIGQGGFYEQYF.